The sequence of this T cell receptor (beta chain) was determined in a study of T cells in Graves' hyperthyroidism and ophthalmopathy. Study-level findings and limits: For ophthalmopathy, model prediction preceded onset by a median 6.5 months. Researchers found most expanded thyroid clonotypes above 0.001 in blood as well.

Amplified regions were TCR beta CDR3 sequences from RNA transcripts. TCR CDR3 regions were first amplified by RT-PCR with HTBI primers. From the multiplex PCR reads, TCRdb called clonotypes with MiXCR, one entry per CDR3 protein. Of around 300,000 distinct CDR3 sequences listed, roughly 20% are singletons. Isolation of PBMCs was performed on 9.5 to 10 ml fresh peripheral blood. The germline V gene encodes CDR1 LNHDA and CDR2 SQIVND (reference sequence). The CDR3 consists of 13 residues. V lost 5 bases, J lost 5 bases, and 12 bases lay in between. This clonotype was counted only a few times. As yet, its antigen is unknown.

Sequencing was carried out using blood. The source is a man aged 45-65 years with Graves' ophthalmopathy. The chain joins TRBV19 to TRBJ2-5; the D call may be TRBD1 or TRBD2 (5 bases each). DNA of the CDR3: TGTGCCAGTAGTCGGGGCAATAGGGAGACCCAGTACTTC. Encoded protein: CASSRGNRETQYF.